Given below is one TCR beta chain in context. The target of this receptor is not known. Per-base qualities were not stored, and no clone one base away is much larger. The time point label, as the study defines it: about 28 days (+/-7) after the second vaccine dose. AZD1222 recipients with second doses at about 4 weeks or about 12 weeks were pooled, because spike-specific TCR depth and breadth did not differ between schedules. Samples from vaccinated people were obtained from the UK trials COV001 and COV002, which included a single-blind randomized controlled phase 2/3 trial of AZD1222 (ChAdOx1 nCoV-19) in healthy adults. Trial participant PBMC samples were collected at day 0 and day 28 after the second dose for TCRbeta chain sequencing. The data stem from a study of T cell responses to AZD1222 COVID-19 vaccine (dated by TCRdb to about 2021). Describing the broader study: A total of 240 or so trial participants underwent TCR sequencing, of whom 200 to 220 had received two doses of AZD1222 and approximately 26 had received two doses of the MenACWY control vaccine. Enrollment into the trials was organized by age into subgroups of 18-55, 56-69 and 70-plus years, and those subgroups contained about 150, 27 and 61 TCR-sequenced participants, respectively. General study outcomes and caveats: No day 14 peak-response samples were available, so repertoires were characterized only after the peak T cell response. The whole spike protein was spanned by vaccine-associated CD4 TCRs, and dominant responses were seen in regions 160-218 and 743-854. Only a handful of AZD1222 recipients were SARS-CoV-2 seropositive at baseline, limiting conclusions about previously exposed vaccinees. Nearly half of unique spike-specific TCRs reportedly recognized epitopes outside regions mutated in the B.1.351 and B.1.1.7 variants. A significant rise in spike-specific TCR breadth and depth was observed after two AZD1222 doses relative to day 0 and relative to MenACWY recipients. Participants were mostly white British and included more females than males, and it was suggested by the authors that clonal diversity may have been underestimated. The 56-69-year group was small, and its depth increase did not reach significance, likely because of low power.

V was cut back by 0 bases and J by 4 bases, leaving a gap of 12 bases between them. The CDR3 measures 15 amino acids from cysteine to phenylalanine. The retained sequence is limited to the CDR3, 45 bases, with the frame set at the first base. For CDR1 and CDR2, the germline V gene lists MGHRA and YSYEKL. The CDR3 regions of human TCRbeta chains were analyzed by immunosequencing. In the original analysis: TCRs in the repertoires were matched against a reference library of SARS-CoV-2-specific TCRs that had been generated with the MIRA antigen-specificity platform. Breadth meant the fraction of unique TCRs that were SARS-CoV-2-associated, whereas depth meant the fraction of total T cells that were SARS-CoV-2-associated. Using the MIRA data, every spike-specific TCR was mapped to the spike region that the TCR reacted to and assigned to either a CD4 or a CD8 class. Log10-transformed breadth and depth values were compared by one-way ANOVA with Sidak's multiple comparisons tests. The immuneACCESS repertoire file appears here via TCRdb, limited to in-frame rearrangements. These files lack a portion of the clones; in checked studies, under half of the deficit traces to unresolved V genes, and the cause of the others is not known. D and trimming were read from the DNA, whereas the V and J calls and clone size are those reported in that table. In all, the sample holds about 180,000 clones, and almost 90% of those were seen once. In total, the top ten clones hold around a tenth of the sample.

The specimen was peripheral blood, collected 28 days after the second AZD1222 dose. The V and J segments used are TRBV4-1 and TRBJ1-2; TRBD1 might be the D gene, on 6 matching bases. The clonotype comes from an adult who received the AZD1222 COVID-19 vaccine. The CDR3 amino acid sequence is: CASSQEQQGIYGYTF. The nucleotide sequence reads TGCGCCAGCAGCCAAGAACAGCAGGGGATCTATGGCTACACCTTC.